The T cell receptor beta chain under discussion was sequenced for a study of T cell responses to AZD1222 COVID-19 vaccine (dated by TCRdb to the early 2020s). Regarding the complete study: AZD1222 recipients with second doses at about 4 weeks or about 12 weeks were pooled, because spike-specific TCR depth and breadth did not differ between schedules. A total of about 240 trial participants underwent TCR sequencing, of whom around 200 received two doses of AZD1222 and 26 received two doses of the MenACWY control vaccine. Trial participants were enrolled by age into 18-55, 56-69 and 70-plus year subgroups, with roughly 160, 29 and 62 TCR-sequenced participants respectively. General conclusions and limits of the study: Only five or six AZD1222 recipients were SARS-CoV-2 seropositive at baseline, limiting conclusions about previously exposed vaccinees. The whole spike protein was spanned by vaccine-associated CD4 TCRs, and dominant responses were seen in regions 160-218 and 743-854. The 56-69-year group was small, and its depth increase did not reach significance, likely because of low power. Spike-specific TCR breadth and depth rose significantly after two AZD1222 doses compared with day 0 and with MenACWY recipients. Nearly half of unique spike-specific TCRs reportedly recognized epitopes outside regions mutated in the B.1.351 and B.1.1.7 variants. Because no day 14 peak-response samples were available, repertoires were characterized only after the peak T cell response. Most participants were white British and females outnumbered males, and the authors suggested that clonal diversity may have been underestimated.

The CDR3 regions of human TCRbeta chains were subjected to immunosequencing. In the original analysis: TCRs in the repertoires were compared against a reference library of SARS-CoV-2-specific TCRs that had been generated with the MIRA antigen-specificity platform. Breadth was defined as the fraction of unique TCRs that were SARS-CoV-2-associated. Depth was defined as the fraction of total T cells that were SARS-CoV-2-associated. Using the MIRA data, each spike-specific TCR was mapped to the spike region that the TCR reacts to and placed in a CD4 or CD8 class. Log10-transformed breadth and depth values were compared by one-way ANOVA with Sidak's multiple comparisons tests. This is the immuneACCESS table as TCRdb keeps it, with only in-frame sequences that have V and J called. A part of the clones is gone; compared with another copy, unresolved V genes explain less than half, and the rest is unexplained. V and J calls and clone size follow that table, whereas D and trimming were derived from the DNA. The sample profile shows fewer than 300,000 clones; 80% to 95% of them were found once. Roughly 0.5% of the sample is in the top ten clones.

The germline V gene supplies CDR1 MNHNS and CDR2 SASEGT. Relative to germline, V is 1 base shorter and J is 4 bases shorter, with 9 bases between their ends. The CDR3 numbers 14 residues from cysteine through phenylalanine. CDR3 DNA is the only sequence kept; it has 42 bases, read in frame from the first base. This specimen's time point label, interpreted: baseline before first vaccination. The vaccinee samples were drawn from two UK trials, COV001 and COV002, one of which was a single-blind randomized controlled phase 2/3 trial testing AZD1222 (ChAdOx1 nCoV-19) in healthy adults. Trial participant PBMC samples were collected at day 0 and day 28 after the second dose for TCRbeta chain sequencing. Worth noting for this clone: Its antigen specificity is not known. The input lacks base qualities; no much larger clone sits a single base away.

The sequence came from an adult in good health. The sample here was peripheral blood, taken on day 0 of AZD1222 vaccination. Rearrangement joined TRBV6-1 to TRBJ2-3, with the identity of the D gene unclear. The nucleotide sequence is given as TGTGCCAGCAGTGAAGGCTTGGCGGCAGATACGCAGTATTTT. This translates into CASSEGLAADTQYF.